This TCR beta chain came from a study of blood T cell repertoires in COVID-19. Assay: immunoSEQ multiplex PCR; the TCRdb copy retains only in-frame clones and omits some. The table has roughly 340,000 clones, around 91% seen once. The germline gives CDR1 LGHNA, CDR2 YNFKEQ. V shed 1 base and J shed 0 bases, with 9 bases lying between them. The CDR3 contains 15 residues. The chain combines TRBV4-2 with TRBJ1-1; perhaps TRBD1 as D (6 bases). The source material was PBMCs or T cells enriched from blood (not recorded which). This TCR was recovered from a man aged 18 to 30 who had recovered from COVID-19. CDR3 loop: CASSQAGHLNTEAFF. For the CDR3, the DNA is TGTGCCAGCAGCCAAGCGGGACACCTGAACACTGAAGCTTTCTTT.